Presented here are 12 T cell receptor beta chains from one specimen sequenced in a study of spatial heterogeneity in lung cancer. General study findings and limits: One measure, the expanded intratumoral alpha and beta TCR count, tracked tumor mutation counts.

Specified time point: sample taken at primary tumor resection. For these receptors, no antigen is known. A single record per CDR3 protein comes from TCRdb applying MiXCR to the 5' RACE reads. Counted here are around 100,000 distinct CDR3 sequences, 3.5% to 5% occurring once; the ten biggest clones make up 21%. The material sequenced was lung tumor tissue, taken at surgery. These receptors were collected from a male donor with early-stage non-small cell lung cancer.

Many counts were recorded for this clonotype. Written as DNA, the CDR3 is TGCGCCAGCAGCCCGTTACAGGGGATTAACACTGAAGCTTTCTTT. Translation gives CASSPLQGINTEAFF. The chain carries TRBV5-1 and TRBJ1-1; 7 bases are a match to TRBD1. Germline loops: CDR1 SGHRS, CDR2 YFSETQ. This CDR3 has 15 amino acids. The trim removed 4 bases at V and 2 bases at J, leaving 8 bases unmatched.

The chain is built from TRBV14 and TRBJ2-7, with D unresolved. Trimming left V 4 bases short and J 6 bases short, with 13 bases between. The germline gives CDR1 SGHDN, CDR2 FVKESK. The length of the CDR3 is 13 residues. The CDR3 coding sequence is TGTGCCAGCAGCCTACTGGGGTGGGGCGAGCAGTACTTC. Protein: CASSLLGWGEQYF.

V gene TRBV20-1 combines with J gene TRBJ2-1; 12 bases match TRBD2. The CDR3 is 16 residues long. CDR1 and CDR2 from the germline V gene are DFQATT and SNEGSKA (reference sequence). Germline trimming cut 2 bases from V and 4 bases from J; bases unmatched to any gene: 6. The CDR3 region has the DNA TGCAGTGCTAGACCCTTCACTAGCGGGAGGTACAATGAGCAGTTCTTC. Protein sequence: CSARPFTSGRYNEQFF.

This clonotype was recorded many times. This chain's CDR3 is CSARKDLLSTDTQYF. CDR3 sequence (DNA): TGCAGCGCCAGAAAGGATCTGCTAAGCACAGATACGCAGTATTTT. This sequence joins TRBV29-1 and TRBJ2-3; no clear D. V lost 7 bases to trimming and J lost 0 bases, with 17 bases between them. This CDR3 spans 15 amino acids. The germline CDR1 and CDR2 sequences are SQVTM and ANQGSEA.

This clonotype was seen ten or more times. The chain has TRBV18 and TRBJ1-2, with no clear D. The ends were cut back, 6 bases at V and 5 bases at J, with 10 bases in the middle. There are 12 residues in the CDR3. Germline assignment: CDR1 KGHSH and CDR2 LQKENI. CDR3 in amino acids: CASSKAPYGYTF. DNA for the CDR3: TGTGCCAGCTCCAAGGCCCCTTATGGCTACACCTTC.

This clonotype was picked up many times. This rearrangement joins TRBV12-5 to TRBJ2-3; 9 bases fit TRBD2. The V segment lost 6 bases and the J segment 3 bases; nucleotides outside the gene matches: 19. The V gene's germline CDR1 is LGHNT and CDR2 FRNRAP. This CDR3 is built from 19 residues. In DNA, the CDR3 is TGTGCTAGTGGGCAGGGGGAAATAGCGGGAGTAGGTTTAACAGATACGCAGTATTTT. Translated: CASGQGEIAGVGLTDTQYF.

This clonotype appeared many times. The chain recombines TRBV19 with TRBJ2-1; TRBD2 matches 7 bases. The CDR3 is 14 residues long. The V segment lost 4 bases and the J segment 2 bases; nucleotides outside the gene matches: 2. Germline CDR1 LNHDA, CDR2 SQIVND (reference sequence). The CDR3 nucleotides are TGTGCCAGTAGTAGAGGACTAGCCTACAATGAGCAGTTCTTC. Its translation is CASSRGLAYNEQFF.

This clonotype has at least ten counts. The rearrangement uses TRBV18 and TRBJ2-1, with D possibly being TRBD2 (5 bases). V lost 1 base to trimming and J lost 5 bases, with 6 bases between them. The CDR3 runs 13 residues. Germline CDR1 and CDR2: KGHSH and LQKENI. The CDR3 nucleotides read TGTGCCAGCTCACCACTCGGGAACAATGAGCAGTTCTTC. Protein: CASSPLGNNEQFF.

This clonotype was counted many times. V gene TRBV2 combines with J gene TRBJ1-2, with D hard to call. Looked up from germline, CDR1 is SNHLY and CDR2 is FYNNEI. The CDR3 is made up of 12 amino acids. Trimming removed 5 bases from V and 2 bases from J, with 6 bases in between. CDR3 coding DNA: TGTGCCAGCAGTATAAGAAACTATGGCTACACCTTC. Its translation: CASSIRNYGYTF.

The chain joins TRBV7-9 to TRBJ1-4, with unresolved D. V lost 1 base and J lost 12, with 9 bases in between. The CDR3 is 12 amino acids. Germline V CDR1 and CDR2: SEHNR, FQNEAQ (reference sequence). CDR3: CASSLGKAELFF. CDR3 sequence (DNA): TGTGCCAGCAGCTTAGGTAAAGCGGAACTGTTTTTT.

The chain uses TRBV28 and TRBJ2-7, with TRBD1 matching over 9 bases. V was clipped by 6 bases and J by 5 bases; unmatched bases: 8. The germline V gene has CDR1 MDHEN and CDR2 SYDVKM. The CDR3 totals 14 residues. This chain's CDR3 is CASRLTGGFDEQYF. CDR3 nucleotides: TGTGCCAGCAGATTGACAGGGGGTTTCGACGAGCAGTACTTC.

In its sample, this clonotype was seen many times. This chain joins TRBV29-1 and TRBJ2-2; the match to TRBD2 covers 10 bases. V trimming: 6 bases; J trimming: 5 bases; junction bases outside the gene matches: 9. Germline-derived CDR1 and CDR2 are SQVTM and ANQGSEA. This CDR3 has 15 residues. CDR3 residues: CSVRAGGPRTGELFF. Written as DNA, the CDR3 is TGCAGCGTGAGAGCGGGAGGGCCCCGGACCGGGGAGCTGTTTTTT.